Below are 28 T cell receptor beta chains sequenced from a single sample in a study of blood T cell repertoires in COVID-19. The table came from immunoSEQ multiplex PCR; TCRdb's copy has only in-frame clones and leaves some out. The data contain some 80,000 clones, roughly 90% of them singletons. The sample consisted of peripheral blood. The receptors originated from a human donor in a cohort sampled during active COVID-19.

The chain's CDR3 is CATSRDSRGGYNEQFF. The CDR3 bases are TGTGCCACCAGCAGAGACTCGCGGGGGGGGTACAATGAGCAGTTCTTC. V gene TRBV15 combines with J gene TRBJ2-1; 9 positions agree with TRBD2. V was pared by 0 bases and J by 4 bases, with 4 bases of the junction left unmatched. The CDR3 is made up of 16 amino acids. CDR1 is LNHNV, CDR2 YYDKDF, per germline (reference sequence).

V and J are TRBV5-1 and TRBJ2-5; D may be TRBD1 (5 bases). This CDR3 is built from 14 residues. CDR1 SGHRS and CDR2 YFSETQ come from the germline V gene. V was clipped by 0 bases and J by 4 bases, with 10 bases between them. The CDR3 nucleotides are TGCGCCAGCAGCTTGGCCGCAGGGCCAGAGACCCAGTACTTC. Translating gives CASSLAAGPETQYF. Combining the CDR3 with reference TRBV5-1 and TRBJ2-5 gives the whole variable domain KAGVTQTPRYLIKTRGQQVTLSCSPISGHRSVSWYQQTPGQGLQFLFEYFSETQRNKGNFPGRFSGRQFSNSRSEMNVSTLELGDSALYLCASSLAAGPETQYFGPGTRLLVL.

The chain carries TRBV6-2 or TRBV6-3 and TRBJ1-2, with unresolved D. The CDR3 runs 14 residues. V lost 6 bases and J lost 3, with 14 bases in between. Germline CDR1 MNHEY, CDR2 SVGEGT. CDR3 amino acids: CASSYTDGDYGYTF. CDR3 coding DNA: TGTGCCAGCAGCTATACTGACGGAGACTATGGCTACACCTTC.

DNA of the CDR3: TGTGCCAGCAGCTTAAACGGGAGGGCCGTAGCGGATACGCAGTATTTT. Amino acid sequence: CASSLNGRAVADTQYF. The chain joins TRBV7-3 to TRBJ2-3; 8 bases agree with TRBD2. This CDR3 is built from 16 residues. The V gene's germline CDR1 is SGHTA and CDR2 FQGTGA. The ends lost 1 base at V and 6 bases at J; junction bases unmatched: 9.

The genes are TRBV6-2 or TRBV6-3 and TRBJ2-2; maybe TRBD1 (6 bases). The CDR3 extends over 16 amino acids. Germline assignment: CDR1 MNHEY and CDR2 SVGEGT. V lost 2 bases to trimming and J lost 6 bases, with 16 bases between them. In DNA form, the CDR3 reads TGTGCCAGCAGTTACCTATCAGGGGCGAGCGCCGGGGAGCTGTTTTTT. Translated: CASSYLSGASAGELFF.

CDR3 coding DNA: TGCAGCGTTGACGGGACAGGGGGGATATTAAACTATGGCTACACCTTC. Residues: CSVDGTGGILNYGYTF. The J gene is TRBJ1-2, the V gene TRBV29-1; 11 nucleotides line up with TRBD1. CDR3 size: 16 residues. Trimming removed 3 bases from V and 2 bases from J; junction bases left unmatched: 8. Germline assignment: CDR1 SQVTM and CDR2 ANQGSEA.

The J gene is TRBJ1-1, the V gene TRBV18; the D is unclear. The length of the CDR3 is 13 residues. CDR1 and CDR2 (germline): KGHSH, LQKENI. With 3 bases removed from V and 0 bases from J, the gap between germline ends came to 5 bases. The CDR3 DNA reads TGTGCCAGCTCACCTACTCTGAACACTGAAGCTTTCTTT. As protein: CASSPTLNTEAFF. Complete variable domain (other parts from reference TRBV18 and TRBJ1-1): NAGVMQNPRHLVRRRGQEARLRCSPMKGHSHVYWYRQLPEEGLKFMVYLQKENIIDESGMPKERFSAEFPKEGPSILRIQQVVRGDSAAYFCASSPTLNTEAFFGQGTRLTVV.

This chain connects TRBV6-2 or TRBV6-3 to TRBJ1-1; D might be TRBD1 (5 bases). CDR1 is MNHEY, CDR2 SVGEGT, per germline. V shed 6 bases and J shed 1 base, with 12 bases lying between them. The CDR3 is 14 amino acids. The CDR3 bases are TGTGCCAGCAGCCCCCTCGGACAGAACACTGAAGCTTTCTTT. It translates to CASSPLGQNTEAFF.

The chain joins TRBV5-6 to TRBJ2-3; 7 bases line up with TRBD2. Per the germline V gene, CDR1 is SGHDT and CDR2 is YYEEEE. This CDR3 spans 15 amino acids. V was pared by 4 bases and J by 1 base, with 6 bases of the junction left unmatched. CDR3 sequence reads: CASSLRLAGTDTQYF. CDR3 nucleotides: TGTGCCAGCAGCCTCCGGCTAGCGGGCACAGATACGCAGTATTTT.

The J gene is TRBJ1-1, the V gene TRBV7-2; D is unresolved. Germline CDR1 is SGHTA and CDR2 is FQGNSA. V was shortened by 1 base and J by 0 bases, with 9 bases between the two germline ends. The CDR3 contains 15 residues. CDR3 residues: CASSLGLAMNTEAFF. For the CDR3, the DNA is TGTGCCAGCAGCTTAGGACTGGCCATGAACACTGAAGCTTTCTTT.

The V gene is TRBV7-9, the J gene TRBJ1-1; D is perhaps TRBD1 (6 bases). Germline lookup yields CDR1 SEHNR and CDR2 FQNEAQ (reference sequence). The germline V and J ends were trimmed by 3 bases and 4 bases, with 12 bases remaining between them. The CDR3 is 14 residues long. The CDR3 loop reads CASSFPGGLTEAFF. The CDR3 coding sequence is TGTGCCAGCAGCTTCCCGGGGGGGCTCACTGAAGCTTTCTTT.

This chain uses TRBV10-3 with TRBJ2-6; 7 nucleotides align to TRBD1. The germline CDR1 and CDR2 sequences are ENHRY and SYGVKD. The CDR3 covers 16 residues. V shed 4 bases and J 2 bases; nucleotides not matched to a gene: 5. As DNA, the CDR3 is TGTGCCATCAGTGCCCCGGGACAGCCTGGGGCCAACGTCCTGACTTTC. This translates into CAISAPGQPGANVLTF.

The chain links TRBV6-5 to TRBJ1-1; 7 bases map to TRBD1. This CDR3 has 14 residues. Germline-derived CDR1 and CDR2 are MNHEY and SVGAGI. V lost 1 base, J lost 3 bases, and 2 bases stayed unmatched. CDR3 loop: CASSYYRGHTEAFF. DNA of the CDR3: TGTGCCAGCAGTTACTACAGGGGCCACACTGAAGCTTTCTTT.

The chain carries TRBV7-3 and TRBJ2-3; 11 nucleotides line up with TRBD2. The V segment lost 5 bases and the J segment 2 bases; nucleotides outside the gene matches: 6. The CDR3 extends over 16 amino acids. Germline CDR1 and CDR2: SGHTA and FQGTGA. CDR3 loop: CASSKGLADFTDTQYF. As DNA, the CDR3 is TGTGCCAGCAGCAAGGGACTAGCGGATTTCACAGATACGCAGTATTTT.

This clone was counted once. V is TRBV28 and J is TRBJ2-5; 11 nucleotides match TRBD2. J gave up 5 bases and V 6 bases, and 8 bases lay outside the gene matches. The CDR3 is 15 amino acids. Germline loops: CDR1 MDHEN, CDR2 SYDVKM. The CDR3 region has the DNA TGTGCCAGCAGAAGGCTAGCGGGGGGTGGGGAGACCCAGTACTTC. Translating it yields CASRRLAGGGETQYF.

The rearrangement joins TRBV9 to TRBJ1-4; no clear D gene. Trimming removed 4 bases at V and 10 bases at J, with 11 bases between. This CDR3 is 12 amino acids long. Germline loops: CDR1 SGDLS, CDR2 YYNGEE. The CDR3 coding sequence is TGTGCCAGCAGCCTCATAGAGGGAAAACTGTTTTTT. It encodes CASSLIEGKLFF.

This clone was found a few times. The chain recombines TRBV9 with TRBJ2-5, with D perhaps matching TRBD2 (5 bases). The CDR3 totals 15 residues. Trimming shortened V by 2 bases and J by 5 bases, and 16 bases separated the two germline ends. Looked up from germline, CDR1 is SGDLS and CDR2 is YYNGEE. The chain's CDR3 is CASSVNLREGETQYF. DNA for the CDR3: TGTGCCAGCAGCGTCAACCTGAGGGAAGGGGAGACCCAGTACTTC.

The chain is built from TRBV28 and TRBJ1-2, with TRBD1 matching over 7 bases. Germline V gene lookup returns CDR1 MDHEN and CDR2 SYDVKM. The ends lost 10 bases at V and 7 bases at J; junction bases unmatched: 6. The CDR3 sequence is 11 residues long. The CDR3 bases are TGTGCCACCGACAGGGACCGTGGCTACACCTTC. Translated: CATDRDRGYTF.

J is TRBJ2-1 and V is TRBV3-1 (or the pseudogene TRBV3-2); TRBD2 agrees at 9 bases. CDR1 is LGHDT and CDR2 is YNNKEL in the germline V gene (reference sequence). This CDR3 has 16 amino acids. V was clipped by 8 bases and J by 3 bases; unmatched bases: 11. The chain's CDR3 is CASQQGAGGLYNEQFF. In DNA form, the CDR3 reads TGTGCCAGCCAACAAGGAGCGGGGGGCCTCTACAATGAGCAGTTCTTC.

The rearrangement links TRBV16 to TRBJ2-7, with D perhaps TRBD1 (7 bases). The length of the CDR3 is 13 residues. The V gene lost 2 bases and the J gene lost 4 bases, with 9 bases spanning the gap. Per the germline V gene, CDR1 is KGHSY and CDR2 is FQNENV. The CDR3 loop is CASSQAGGYEQYF. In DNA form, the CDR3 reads TGTGCCAGCAGCCAAGCAGGGGGGTACGAGCAGTACTTC.

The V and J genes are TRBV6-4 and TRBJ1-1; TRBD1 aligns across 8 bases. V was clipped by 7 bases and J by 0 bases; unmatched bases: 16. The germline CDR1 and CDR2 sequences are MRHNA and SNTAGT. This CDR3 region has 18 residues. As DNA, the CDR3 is TGTGCCAGCATCCCAGGGGGCCCAGAGGGTTCCATGAACACTGAAGCTTTCTTT. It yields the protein CASIPGGPEGSMNTEAFF.

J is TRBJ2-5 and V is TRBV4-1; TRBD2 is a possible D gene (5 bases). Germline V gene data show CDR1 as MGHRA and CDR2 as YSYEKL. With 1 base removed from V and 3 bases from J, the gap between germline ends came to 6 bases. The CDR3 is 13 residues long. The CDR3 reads CASSQGGEETQYF. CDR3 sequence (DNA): TGCGCCAGCAGCCAAGGGGGAGAAGAGACCCAGTACTTC.

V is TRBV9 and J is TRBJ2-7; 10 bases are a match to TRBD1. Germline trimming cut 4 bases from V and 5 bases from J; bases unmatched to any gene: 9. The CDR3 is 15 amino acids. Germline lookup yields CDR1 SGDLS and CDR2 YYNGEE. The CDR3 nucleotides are TGTGCCAGCAGCTCCCAGGGACAGGGGATCCACGAGCAGTACTTC. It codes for CASSSQGQGIHEQYF.

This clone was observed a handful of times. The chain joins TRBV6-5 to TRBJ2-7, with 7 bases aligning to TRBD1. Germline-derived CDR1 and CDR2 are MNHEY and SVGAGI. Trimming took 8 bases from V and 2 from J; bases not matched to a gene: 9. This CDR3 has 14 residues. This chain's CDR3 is CASRLGQNPYEQYF. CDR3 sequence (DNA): TGTGCCAGCCGCCTGGGACAGAATCCCTACGAGCAGTACTTC.

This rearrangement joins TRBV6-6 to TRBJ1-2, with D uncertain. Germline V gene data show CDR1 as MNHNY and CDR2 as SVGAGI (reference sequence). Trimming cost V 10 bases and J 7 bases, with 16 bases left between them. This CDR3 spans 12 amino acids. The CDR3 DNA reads TGTGCCAACCTCAACATGTTTGGTGGCTACACCTTC. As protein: CANLNMFGGYTF.

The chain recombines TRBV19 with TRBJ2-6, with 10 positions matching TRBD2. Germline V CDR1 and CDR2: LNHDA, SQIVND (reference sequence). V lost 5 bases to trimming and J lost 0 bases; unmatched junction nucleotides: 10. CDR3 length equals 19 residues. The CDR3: CASSFNGLAVSSGANVLTF. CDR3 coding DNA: TGTGCCAGTAGTTTCAACGGACTAGCGGTTAGCTCTGGGGCCAACGTCCTGACTTTC.

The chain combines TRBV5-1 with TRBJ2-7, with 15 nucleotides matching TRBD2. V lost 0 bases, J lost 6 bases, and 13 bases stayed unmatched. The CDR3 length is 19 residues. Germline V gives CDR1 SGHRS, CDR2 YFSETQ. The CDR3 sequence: CASSLGPSGTSGGRGEQYF. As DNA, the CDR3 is TGCGCCAGCAGCTTGGGGCCCTCCGGGACTAGCGGGGGGCGGGGCGAGCAGTACTTC.

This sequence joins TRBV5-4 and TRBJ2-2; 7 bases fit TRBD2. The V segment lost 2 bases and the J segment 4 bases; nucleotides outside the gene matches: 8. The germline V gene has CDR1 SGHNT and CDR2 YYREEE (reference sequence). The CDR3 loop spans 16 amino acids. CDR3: CASSFAGAGPTGELFF. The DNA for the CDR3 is TGTGCCAGCAGCTTCGCGGGAGCGGGGCCCACCGGGGAGCTGTTTTTT.